What follows describes a single TCR beta chain. This entry belongs to a study of shared clonotypes between healthy human individuals. The CDR3 sequence is 14 residues long. V was shortened by 4 bases and J by 9 bases, with 16 bases between the two germline ends. CDR1 is LNHDA, CDR2 SQIVND, per germline (reference sequence). TCRdb's table, derived via immunoSEQ multiplex PCR, lists solely in-frame clones and lacks some. The sample has 2 million to 2.5 million clones, 80% to 95% seen once. This receptor was taken from a man younger than 35 in good health. Some clones in this sample may be carry-over from other donors' samples. Sequencing used naive CD4+ T cells from PBMCs. Indicated subset: CD45RA+ positively selected. The chain employs TRBV19 and TRBJ2-1; the D gene is possibly TRBD2 (6 bases). CDR3 residues: CASSREAFGFEQFF. In DNA, the CDR3 is TGTGCCAGTAGTAGGGAGGCGTTCGGCTTTGAGCAGTTCTTC.